These 8 T cell receptor beta chains originate from one sample sequenced in a study of blood T cell repertoires in COVID-19. Here immunoSEQ multiplex PCR was the method, and the copy in TCRdb shows in-frame clones only, minus some. In the table there are about 390,000 clones, about 83% of which are singletons. The sample was PBMCs or T cells enriched from blood (not recorded which). The receptors derive from a woman in her 50s who had recovered from COVID-19.

The chain joins TRBV6-5 to TRBJ2-7; D is ambiguous. The CDR3 extends over 14 amino acids. The germline V and J ends were trimmed by 4 bases and 2 bases, with 12 bases remaining between them. Germline CDR1 reads MNHEY; CDR2 reads SVGAGI. The CDR3 loop reads CASSSQDNPYEQYF. CDR3 DNA sequence: TGTGCCAGCAGTTCCCAAGACAACCCCTACGAGCAGTACTTC.

The chain links TRBV5-1 to TRBJ2-4, with D possibly being TRBD1 (5 bases). V lost 3 bases and J lost 2, with 12 bases in between. Germline values: CDR1 SGHRS, CDR2 YFSETQ. CDR3 size: 15 residues. The DNA for the CDR3 is TGCGCCAGCAGCTCGCCAGGGATCCCCAAAAACATTCAGTACTTC. As protein: CASSSPGIPKNIQYF.

The chain joins TRBV6-5 to TRBJ2-1, with D possibly TRBD2 on 5 matching bases. The CDR3 is 12 residues long. Trimming shortened V by 8 bases and J by 10 bases, and 15 bases separated the two germline ends. Germline CDR1 is MNHEY and CDR2 is SVGAGI. This CDR3 reads CASGLGVGEQFF. CDR3 DNA: TGTGCCAGCGGCCTCGGGGTGGGCGAGCAGTTCTTC.

The chain couples TRBV5-1 to TRBJ2-1, with 7 nucleotides matching TRBD2. The germline CDR1 and CDR2 sequences are SGHRS and YFSETQ. The CDR3 is 16 residues long. V dropped 3 bases and J dropped 3; count of bases not matched to a gene: 9. The CDR3 DNA sequence: TGCGCCAGCAGCTACGGGGGGACTACCAACTACAATGAGCAGTTCTTC. This codes for CASSYGGTTNYNEQFF.

This clone was picked up one time. The chain uses TRBV7-2 and TRBJ2-7, with D perhaps TRBD1 (6 bases). Between the trimmed V and J ends, which lost 4 bases and 1 base, there was a span of 11 bases. The CDR3 has 14 residues. Germline V CDR1 and CDR2: SGHTA, FQGNSA. CDR3 loop: CASSSSTGSYEQYF. The DNA of the CDR3 is TGTGCCAGCAGCTCGTCTACAGGGTCCTACGAGCAGTACTTC.

This chain connects TRBV4-2 to TRBJ1-1, with D uncertain. The germline V gene has CDR1 LGHNA and CDR2 YNFKEQ. The CDR3 extends over 15 amino acids. V was pared by 4 bases and J by 4 bases, with 16 bases between. The CDR3 loop is CASSPAGGIGTEAFF. In DNA, the CDR3 is TGTGCCAGCAGCCCAGCGGGCGGTATCGGCACTGAAGCTTTCTTT.

This sequence joins TRBV19 and TRBJ2-1; 13 bases line up with TRBD2. This CDR3 comprises 17 residues. Per germline, CDR1 LNHDA and CDR2 SQIVND (reference sequence). The ends lost 6 bases at V and 3 bases at J; junction bases unmatched: 8. DNA for the CDR3: TGTGCCAGTAGATCGACTAGCGGGGGGCTATTCTACAATGAGCAGTTCTTC. Protein product: CASRSTSGGLFYNEQFF.

The J gene is TRBJ1-4, the V gene TRBV6-5, with TRBD1 identical over 9 bases. J gave up 6 bases and V 5 bases, and 7 bases lay outside the gene matches. The CDR3 is 15 amino acids. Germline values: CDR1 MNHEY, CDR2 SVGAGI. The CDR3 region has the DNA TGTGCCAGCAGTCAATGGGGACAGGGCGATGAAAAACTGTTTTTT. This encodes CASSQWGQGDEKLFF.